This TCR beta chain comes out of a study of cytomegalovirus exposure and HLA in healthy donors. Study results and caveats: CMV antigen specificity was confirmed in vitro for a few CMV-associated chains.

Remarks on this clone: What it recognizes is unknown.

Researchers ran the PCR with 60 Vbeta and 13 Jbeta primers. Sequencing was performed with immunoSEQ multiplex PCR; in TCRdb, only in-frame clones are kept and a portion is missing. The table shows approximately 97,000 clones, with about three fifths occurring only once. This TCR came from a human donor in good health. Sequencing used PBMCs.

The CDR3 bases are TGCGCCAGCAGACCCGGACAGGGGGCGTCGCCCCAGCATTTT. Translating it yields CASRPGQGASPQHF. The chain is built from TRBV10-2 and TRBJ1-5, with 11 bases that match TRBD1. The CDR3 extends over 14 amino acids. Germline CDR1 WSHSY, CDR2 SAAADI. Trimming cost V 6 bases and J 9 bases; bases outside gene matches: 7.